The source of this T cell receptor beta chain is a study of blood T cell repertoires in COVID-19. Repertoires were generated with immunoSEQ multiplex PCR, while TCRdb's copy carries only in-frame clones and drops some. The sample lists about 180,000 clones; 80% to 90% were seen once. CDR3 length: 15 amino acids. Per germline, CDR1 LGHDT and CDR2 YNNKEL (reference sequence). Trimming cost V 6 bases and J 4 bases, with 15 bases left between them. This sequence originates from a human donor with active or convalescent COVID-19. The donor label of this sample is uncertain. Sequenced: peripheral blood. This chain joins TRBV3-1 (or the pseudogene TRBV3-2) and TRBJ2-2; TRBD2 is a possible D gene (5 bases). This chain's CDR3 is CASRSRGLTTGELFF. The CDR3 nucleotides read TGTGCCAGCAGGAGCCGCGGGTTAACCACCGGGGAGCTGTTTTTT.